This T cell receptor beta chain is from a study of T cell repertoires in cytomegalovirus infection. Trimming stripped 3 bases from V and 0 bases from J, with 8 bases between. The CDR3 is 14 residues long. This clonotype was counted a few times. Using its own MiXCR run on the reads, TCRdb lists one record per CDR3 protein. The sample shows approximately 630,000 distinct CDR3 sequences, roughly 24% of them seen only once. The clonotype comes from a human donor in good health (CMV status not recorded). Some clones in this sample may be carry-over from other donors' samples. The source material was CD8+ T cells from PBMCs. This chain links TRBV12-3 or TRBV12-4 with TRBJ2-5; D unresolved. The CDR3 DNA sequence: TGTGCCAGCAGTTTTGTCATAGACCAAGAGACCCAGTACTTC. Translation gives CASSFVIDQETQYF.